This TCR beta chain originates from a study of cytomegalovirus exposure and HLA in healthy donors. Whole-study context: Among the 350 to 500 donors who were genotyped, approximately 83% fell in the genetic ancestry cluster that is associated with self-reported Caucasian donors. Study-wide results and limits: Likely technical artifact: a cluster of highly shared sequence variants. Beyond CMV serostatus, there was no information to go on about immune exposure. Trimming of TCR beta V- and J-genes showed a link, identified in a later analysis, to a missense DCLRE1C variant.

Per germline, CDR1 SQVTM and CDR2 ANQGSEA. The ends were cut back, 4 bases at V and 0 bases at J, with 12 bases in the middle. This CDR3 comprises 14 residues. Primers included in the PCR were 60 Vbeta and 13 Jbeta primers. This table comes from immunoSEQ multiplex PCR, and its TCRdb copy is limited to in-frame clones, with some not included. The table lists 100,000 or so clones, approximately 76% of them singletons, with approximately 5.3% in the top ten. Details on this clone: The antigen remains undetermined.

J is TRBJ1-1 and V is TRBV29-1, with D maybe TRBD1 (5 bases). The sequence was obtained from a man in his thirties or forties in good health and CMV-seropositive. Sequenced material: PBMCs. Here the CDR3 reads CSVAFMGLNTEAFF. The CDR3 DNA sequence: TGCAGCGTTGCTTTTATGGGGCTGAACACTGAAGCTTTCTTT.